This T cell receptor beta chain is drawn from a study of cytomegalovirus exposure and HLA in healthy donors. Study-level information: There were approximately 81 million unique TCRs (from HLA-typed donors) in an early data release. The study, taken as a whole, reports: Published work reported that the classifier diagnosed cytomegalovirus status with high specificity and sensitivity.

The study ran its PCR with 60 Vbeta and 13 Jbeta primers. The assay was immunoSEQ multiplex PCR, and TCRdb's table has in-frame clones only and misses some. There are about 190,000 clones in the sample; 60% to 80% occur only once, and about 3% lies in the top ten. There are 14 residues in the CDR3. The germline CDR1 and CDR2 sequences are MDHEN and SYDVKM. V shed 8 bases and J 8 bases; nucleotides not matched to a gene: 7. As regards this clone: Its target is not known.

The rearrangement joins TRBV28 to TRBJ2-1; 12 positions match TRBD2. Material: PBMCs. This TCR was recovered from a woman in her twenties or thirties in good health and CMV-seropositive. Written as DNA, the CDR3 is TGTGCCAGCCACGGACTAGCGGGAAGGGATGAGCAGTTCTTC. Translating gives CASHGLAGRDEQFF.